Below are 10 T cell receptor beta chains sequenced from a single sample in a study of blood T cell repertoires in COVID-19. Clones were read by immunoSEQ multiplex PCR, and TCRdb kept only the in-frame ones, dropping some. The table has about 250,000 clones, about 86% seen once. Sequenced material: peripheral blood. All receptors derive from a man between 45 and 60 years old with active or convalescent COVID-19.

This chain joins TRBV19 and TRBJ2-7, with a tentative D call TRBD2 (5 bases). The CDR3 loop spans 14 amino acids. V was cut by 5 bases and J by 2 bases, with 13 bases left in between. Germline CDR1 is LNHDA and CDR2 is SQIVND (reference sequence). CDR3 nucleotides: TGTGCCAGTAGTTACGGAGGTCCTACCTACGAGCAGTACTTC. Translation: CASSYGGPTYEQYF.

The rearrangement joins TRBV30 to TRBJ2-7; weak D call: TRBD1 (6 bases). The germline V and J ends were trimmed by 0 bases and 6 bases, with 15 bases remaining between them. This CDR3 has 14 residues. CDR1 is GTSNPN and CDR2 is SVGIG in the germline V gene (reference sequence). The DNA for the CDR3 is TGTGCCTGGAGTGTAAGGCAGGGGCTGTTCGAGCAGTACTTC. Amino acid sequence: CAWSVRQGLFEQYF.

V gene TRBV10-2 combines with J gene TRBJ1-4, with 9 bases aligning to TRBD1. The CDR3 extends over 15 amino acids. After removal of 7 bases from V and 1 base from J, the junction contained 4 bases not matched to a gene. CDR1 is WSHSY, CDR2 SAAADI, per germline. The CDR3 nucleotides read TGCGCCAGCACGGACAGGGGAAAAACTAATGAAAAACTGTTTTTT. This encodes CASTDRGKTNEKLFF.

This chain connects TRBV18 to TRBJ1-2; 7 bases map to TRBD1. J gave up 7 bases and V 0 bases, and 8 bases lay outside the gene matches. Germline CDR1 KGHSH, CDR2 LQKENI. The CDR3 has 15 amino acids. CDR3 DNA sequence: TGTGCCAGCTCACCACCGATCCTGAACAGGGGTGGCTACACCTTC. Translated, it gives CASSPPILNRGGYTF.

This clone was recorded a few times. The chain uses TRBV4-2 and TRBJ2-2, with TRBD2 matching 7 bases. Germline lookup yields CDR1 LGHNA and CDR2 YNFKEQ. The CDR3 is 15 residues long. After removal of 0 bases from V and 7 bases from J, the junction contained 5 bases not matched to a gene. CDR3: CASSQEGAGIGELFF. In DNA form, the CDR3 reads TGTGCCAGCAGCCAAGAGGGAGCGGGGATCGGGGAGCTGTTTTTT.

On this clone: The CDR3 does not end in the conserved phenylalanine or tryptophan, so this is likely a read error. The CDR3, as DNA: TGCAGCGTCTATGCCGGGGGAGCCAATTTCTATGGCTACACCGTC. Translation gives CSVYAGGANFYGYTV. The chain recombines TRBV29-1 with TRBJ1-2, with D perhaps matching TRBD1 (5 bases). V was shortened by 6 bases and J by 4 bases, with 21 bases between the two germline ends. Germline V gives CDR1 SQVTM, CDR2 ANQGSEA. The CDR3 has 15 amino acids.

The rearrangement joins TRBV10-3 to TRBJ1-2; D unclear. The CDR3 is 15 residues long. V lost 2 bases, J lost 2 bases, and 12 bases lay in between. Germline V CDR1 and CDR2: ENHRY, SYGVKD. The CDR3 bases are TGTGCCATCAGTGAGCCCACCACCGGGAACTATGGCTACACCTTC. It encodes CAISEPTTGNYGYTF.

The rearrangement uses TRBV28 and TRBJ1-1; a possible D gene is TRBD1 (5 bases). The V gene lost 4 bases and the J gene lost 5 bases, with 17 bases spanning the gap. CDR1 and CDR2 (germline): MDHEN, SYDVKM. The CDR3 is 15 residues long. The CDR3 DNA reads TGTGCCAGCAGTTCGGGGAGGGGCCGGTGGACTGAAGCTTTCTTT. Translation: CASSSGRGRWTEAFF.

This rearrangement joins TRBV18 to TRBJ2-7, with 8 bases aligning to TRBD1. The J segment lost 2 bases and the V segment lost 4 bases, leaving 4 bases of the junction unmatched. The CDR3 spans 14 residues. CDR1 is KGHSH, CDR2 LQKENI, per germline. CDR3 sequence (DNA): TGTGCCAGCTCACAGGACAGGGAAGCCTACGAGCAGTACTTC. It codes for CASSQDREAYEQYF.

This chain links TRBV7-2 with TRBJ1-2, with 10 bases that match TRBD1. The CDR3 covers 14 residues. From germline, CDR1 is SGHTA and CDR2 FQGNSA. V was pared by 5 bases and J by 6 bases, with 6 bases of the junction left unmatched. The CDR3 region is CASSPWDRGHGYTF. The CDR3 DNA sequence: TGTGCCAGCAGCCCATGGGACAGGGGTCATGGCTACACCTTC.